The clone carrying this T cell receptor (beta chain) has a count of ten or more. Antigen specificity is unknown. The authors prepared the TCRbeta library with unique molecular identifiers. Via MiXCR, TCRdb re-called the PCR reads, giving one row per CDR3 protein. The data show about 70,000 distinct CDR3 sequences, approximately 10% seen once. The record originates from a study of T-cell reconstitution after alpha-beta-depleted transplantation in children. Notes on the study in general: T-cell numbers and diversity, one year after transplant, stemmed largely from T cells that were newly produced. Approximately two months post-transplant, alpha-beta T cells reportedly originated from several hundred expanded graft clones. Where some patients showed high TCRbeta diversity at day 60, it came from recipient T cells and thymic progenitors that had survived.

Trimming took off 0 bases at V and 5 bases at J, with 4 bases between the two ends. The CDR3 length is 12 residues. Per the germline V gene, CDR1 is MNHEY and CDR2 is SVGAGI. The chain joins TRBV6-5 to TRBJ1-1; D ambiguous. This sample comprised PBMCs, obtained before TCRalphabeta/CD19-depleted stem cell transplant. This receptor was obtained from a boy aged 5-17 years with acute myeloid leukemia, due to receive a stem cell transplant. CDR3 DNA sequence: TGTGCCAGCAGTTACTCCCGGACTGAAGCTTTCTTT. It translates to CASSYSRTEAFF.